This T cell receptor (beta chain) derives from a study of T cell responses to AZD1222 COVID-19 vaccine. Study summary: Some second doses came at about 4 weeks and others at about 12 weeks; these were pooled. General study findings and limits: Within unmutated variant regions lay the reported targets of nearly half of spike-specific TCRs. Donor demographics were predominantly white British with a female majority; clonal diversity may be underestimated. Compared with day 0, the breadth and depth of the Spike-specific TCR repertoire rose significantly after two doses of AZD1222.

Libraries were prepared by immunoSEQ multiplex PCR; TCRdb keeps only in-frame clonotypes and omits some of them. The data show some 140,000 clones, more than 85% seen once. In this sample, this clone turned up once. Its specificity is unknown. The TCR originated in an adult in good health. This material consisted of peripheral blood, taken on day 0 of AZD1222 vaccination.

The CDR3, as DNA: TGTGTCAGAAGCCCAGGCCTAGCGGCGGACACAGATACGCAGTATTTT. Residues: CVRSPGLAADTDTQYF. The chain links TRBV7-5 to TRBJ2-3; the table names TRBD2, a call not compared with the DNA. TRBV7-5 represents a pseudogene. CDR3 length equals 16 residues.